The present T cell receptor (beta chain) was sequenced within a study of T cell changes during pregnancy in multiple sclerosis. Using immunoSEQ multiplex PCR, the repertoire was profiled, and TCRdb retains in-frame clones only, with some absent. The sample consists of 75,000 to 80,000 clones, 70% to 90% of them appearing once. J gave up 4 bases and V 3 bases, and 2 bases lay outside the gene matches. Germline CDR1 KGHSH, CDR2 LQKENI. The CDR3 extends over 15 amino acids. The source was peripheral blood, collected before pregnancy. This TCR derives from a female donor with multiple sclerosis, enrolled in a pregnancy study. The genes are TRBV18 and TRBJ2-2; TRBD1 aligns across 10 bases. The CDR3 protein is CASSPDRGSTGELFF. The DNA for the CDR3 is TGTGCCAGCTCACCGGACAGGGGGAGCACCGGGGAGCTGTTTTTT.